These T cell receptor beta chains were read from a single sample in a study of control samples from healthy donors and cancer patients. Clones were sequenced by immunoSEQ multiplex PCR, and TCRdb holds only the in-frame ones, with some missing. The table records under 40,000 clones, more than 70% of them present only once. The material sequenced was PBMCs. The receptor set was obtained from an older woman with lung cancer. CDR3s include the opening cysteine and the closing phenylalanine or tryptophan. The D gene is left open where the match is weak.

v_call: TRBV12-3/TRBV12-4
d_call: -
j_call: TRBJ2-5
cdr3_aa: CASSLAGTQYF

v_call: TRBV3-1/TRBV3-2
d_call: -
j_call: TRBJ1-5
cdr3_aa: CASSLHGDRQPQHF

v_call: TRBV5-1
d_call: TRBD1
j_call: TRBJ2-3
cdr3_aa: CASEGGEGTDTQYF

v_call: TRBV4-3
d_call: -
j_call: TRBJ1-4
cdr3_aa: CASSQDFGQTNEKLFF

v_call: TRBV5-1
d_call: -
j_call: TRBJ2-7
cdr3_aa: CASSRDPSYEQYF

v_call: TRBV19
d_call: -
j_call: TRBJ1-1
cdr3_aa: CASRGTSDEAFF

v_call: TRBV7-6
d_call: TRBD1
j_call: TRBJ1-6
cdr3_aa: CASSPLAGGAKNSPLHF

v_call: TRBV12-5
d_call: -
j_call: TRBJ1-1
cdr3_aa: CASATTTYLNTEAFF

v_call: TRBV6-5
d_call: -
j_call: TRBJ2-7
cdr3_aa: CASTRAGPTYEQYF

v_call: TRBV29-1
d_call: TRBD1
j_call: TRBJ1-5
cdr3_aa: CSARTGGNQPQHF

v_call: TRBV7-9
d_call: TRBD1
j_call: TRBJ1-3
cdr3_aa: CASSLSPYRTGGNTIYF

v_call: TRBV6-2/TRBV6-3
d_call: -
j_call: TRBJ1-1
cdr3_aa: CASSYSMEGGSEAFF

v_call: TRBV19
d_call: TRBD2
j_call: TRBJ2-1
cdr3_aa: CASSSGTTSGNEQFF

v_call: TRBV7-2
d_call: -
j_call: TRBJ2-2
cdr3_aa: CASSLEIGSKTGELFF

v_call: TRBV20-1
d_call: -
j_call: TRBJ1-3
cdr3_aa: CSASPSGQVSGNTIYF

v_call: TRBV5-1
d_call: -
j_call: TRBJ2-7
cdr3_aa: CASSWGPSSYEQYF

v_call: TRBV12-3/TRBV12-4
d_call: TRBD1
j_call: TRBJ1-2
cdr3_aa: CASSPGTVYGYTF

v_call: TRBV5-1
d_call: TRBD1
j_call: TRBJ1-1
cdr3_aa: CASFPGQTDTEAFF

v_call: TRBV7-2
d_call: TRBD1
j_call: TRBJ2-2
cdr3_aa: CASRYRGPGELFF

v_call: TRBV15
d_call: -
j_call: TRBJ2-6
cdr3_aa: CATSRGHASGANVLTF

v_call: TRBV3-1/TRBV3-2
d_call: -
j_call: TRBJ1-1
cdr3_aa: CASSQGSTEAFF

v_call: TRBV18
d_call: -
j_call: TRBJ2-7
cdr3_aa: CASSPSTTGREQYF

v_call: TRBV2
d_call: -
j_call: TRBJ1-5
cdr3_aa: CASKNRGTRPQHF

v_call: TRBV6-1
d_call: TRBD1
j_call: TRBJ2-1
cdr3_aa: CASSEGQGQYNEQFF

v_call: TRBV27
d_call: -
j_call: TRBJ1-2
cdr3_aa: CASTSRGGIYGYTF

v_call: TRBV5-5
d_call: -
j_call: TRBJ1-1
cdr3_aa: CASSPGAANTEAFF

v_call: TRBV14
d_call: -
j_call: TRBJ2-7
cdr3_aa: CASSLGPSEQYF

v_call: TRBV5-4
d_call: -
j_call: TRBJ2-5
cdr3_aa: CASSLDRALAQYF

v_call: TRBV29-1
d_call: TRBD2
j_call: TRBJ2-7
cdr3_aa: CSVELAGWYEQYF

v_call: TRBV19
d_call: -
j_call: TRBJ2-2
cdr3_aa: CASSQRAGLNTGELFF

v_call: TRBV7-9
d_call: -
j_call: TRBJ2-1
cdr3_aa: CASSSRYNEQFF

v_call: TRBV24-1
d_call: -
j_call: TRBJ2-3
cdr3_aa: CATSLGDFGTDTQYF

v_call: TRBV5-6
d_call: -
j_call: TRBJ2-1
cdr3_aa: CASSLEGNEQFF

v_call: TRBV19
d_call: -
j_call: TRBJ1-2
cdr3_aa: CASSNRDGLYGYTF